This T cell receptor beta chain emerged from a study of control samples from healthy donors and cancer patients. Germline V gene sequence: CDR1 MGHDK, CDR2 SYGVNS. The V and J ends lost 3 bases and 7 bases, in that order; junction bases with no gene match: 13. There are 17 residues in the CDR3. Only in-frame clones appear in the TCRdb table, and some are missing; sequencing was by immunoSEQ multiplex PCR. The sample includes 65,000 to 95,000 clones, around 87% seen only once; the top ten take roughly 20%. The chain employs TRBV25-1 and TRBJ2-2; 8 bases are a match to TRBD2. This clonotype was sampled from a man aged 50 to 59 in good health. The sequenced sample consisted of blood. CDR3 sequence reads: CASSDTKSGSARGELFF. CDR3 bases: TGTGCCAGCAGTGACACCAAGAGCGGGAGCGCGCGCGGGGAGCTGTTTTTT.